Listed here is a single T cell receptor beta chain. These data are taken from a study of T cells in Graves' hyperthyroidism and ophthalmopathy. The investigators amplified TCR beta CDR3 regions from RNA transcripts. When the TCR CDR3 underwent first-round RT-PCR, the HTBI primer set was used. Using its own MiXCR run on the multiplex PCR reads, TCRdb lists one record per CDR3 protein. The repertoire has 500,000 to 600,000 distinct CDR3 sequences, about 45% of them found once; the top ten carry 15% to 20%. This CDR3 comprises 17 residues. V was clipped by 3 bases and J by 2 bases; unmatched bases: 13. Germline CDR1 and CDR2: LNHNV and YYDKDF (reference sequence).

Sequenced sample: peripheral blood or thyroid tissue (not recorded which). This chain joins TRBV15 and TRBJ2-7; 7 positions match TRBD1. The sequence was obtained from an adult woman with Graves' disease, either hyperthyroidism or ophthalmopathy (not recorded which). The CDR3 DNA reads as TGTGCCACCAGCAGTGACCTGGGGACAGCAACGGCCTACGAGCAGTACTTC. Protein product: CATSSDLGTATAYEQYF.